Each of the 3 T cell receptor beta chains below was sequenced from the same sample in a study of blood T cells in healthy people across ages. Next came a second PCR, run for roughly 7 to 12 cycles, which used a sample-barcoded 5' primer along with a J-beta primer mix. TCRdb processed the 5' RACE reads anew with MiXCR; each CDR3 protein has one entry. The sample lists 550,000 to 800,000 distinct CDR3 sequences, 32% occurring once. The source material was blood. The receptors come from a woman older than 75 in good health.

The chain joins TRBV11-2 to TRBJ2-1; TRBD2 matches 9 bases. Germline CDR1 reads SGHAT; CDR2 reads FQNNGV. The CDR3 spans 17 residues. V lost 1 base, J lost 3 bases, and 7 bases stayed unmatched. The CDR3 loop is CASSLAATSGRYNEQFF. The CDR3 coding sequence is TGTGCCAGCAGCTTAGCCGCGACTAGCGGCCGCTACAATGAGCAGTTCTTC.

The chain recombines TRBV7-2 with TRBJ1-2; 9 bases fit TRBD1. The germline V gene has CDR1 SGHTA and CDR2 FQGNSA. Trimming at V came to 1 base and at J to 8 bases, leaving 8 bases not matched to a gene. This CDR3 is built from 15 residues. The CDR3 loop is CASSLERQGGYGYTF. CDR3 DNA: TGTGCCAGCAGCTTAGAGAGACAGGGGGGCTACGGCTACACCTTC.

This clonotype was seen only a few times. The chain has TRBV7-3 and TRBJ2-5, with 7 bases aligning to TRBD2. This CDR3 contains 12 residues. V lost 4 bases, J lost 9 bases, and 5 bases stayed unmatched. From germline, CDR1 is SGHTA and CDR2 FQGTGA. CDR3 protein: CASSYPGRAQYF. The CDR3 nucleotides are TGTGCCAGCAGCTATCCAGGGAGGGCCCAGTACTTC.